Listed here are 30 T cell receptor beta chains from one sample, sequenced in a study of blood T cell repertoires in COVID-19. Generated by immunoSEQ multiplex PCR, the TCRdb table keeps only in-frame clones and is missing some. Altogether about 280,000 clones are present, approximately 89% being singletons, with the ten largest covering approximately 2%. The source material was PBMCs or T cells enriched from blood (not recorded which). The receptors come from a woman aged 55-75 years who had recovered from COVID-19.

The chain couples TRBV11-2 to TRBJ1-2; 9 bases match TRBD1. CDR3 length equals 15 residues. Unmatched junction bases numbered 11, after V lost 5 bases and J lost 7 bases. The germline V gene has CDR1 SGHAT and CDR2 FQNNGV. CDR3 bases: TGTGCCAGCAGCCCCAGGACACAGGGGGCGGGTGGCTACACCTTC. Amino acid sequence: CASSPRTQGAGGYTF.

This clone was detected a few times. The genes are TRBV7-3 and TRBJ2-3; 9 nucleotides match TRBD1. Germline CDR1 reads SGHTA; CDR2 reads FQGTGA. The CDR3 runs to 15 residues. J lost 4 bases, V lost 5 bases, and 7 bases had no gene match. CDR3 in DNA: TGTGCCAGCAGCCTTGGACAGGGGTTGGCAGATACGCAGTATTTT. Translating it yields CASSLGQGLADTQYF.

This chain connects TRBV5-4 to TRBJ1-4; a possible D gene is TRBD1 (5 bases). Germline assignment: CDR1 SGHNT and CDR2 YYREEE (reference sequence). The CDR3 loop spans 15 amino acids. Trimming shortened V by 4 bases and J by 7 bases, and 17 bases separated the two germline ends. Here the CDR3 reads CASSTPGEFGEKLFF. The CDR3 nucleotides read TGTGCCAGCAGCACCCCGGGGGAATTTGGTGAAAAACTGTTTTTT. The whole variable domain, filled in from reference TRBV5-4 and TRBJ1-4, reads ETGVTQSPTHLIKTRGQQVTLRCSSQSGHNTVSWYQQALGQGPQFIFQYYREEENGRGNFPPRFSGLQFPNYSSELNVNALELDDSALYLCASSTPGEFGEKLFFGSGTQLSVL.

The chain combines TRBV27 with TRBJ1-1; maybe TRBD1 (5 bases). Germline assignment: CDR1 MNHEY and CDR2 SMNVEV (reference sequence). Trimming removed 2 bases at V and 1 base at J, with 11 bases between. The CDR3 runs 15 residues. The CDR3 sequence: CASSLKPTANTEAFF. CDR3 sequence (DNA): TGTGCCAGCAGTTTAAAGCCGACAGCGAACACTGAAGCTTTCTTT.

Notes on this clone: Different DNA sequences within this sample yield the same CDR3. J is TRBJ1-3 and V is TRBV28; no definite D call. CDR3 length: 11 residues. Germline lookup yields CDR1 MDHEN and CDR2 SYDVKM. Trimming left V 6 bases short and J 4 bases short, with 4 bases between. CDR3 in DNA: TGTGCCAGCAGCCTAGGAAACACCATATATTTT. It is translated as CASSLGNTIYF.

This clone was seen a handful of times. This rearrangement joins TRBV15 to TRBJ2-7; TRBD1 might be the D (6 bases). The length of the CDR3 is 16 residues. The germline V and J ends were trimmed by 1 base and 1 base, with 14 bases remaining between them. CDR1 is LNHNV, CDR2 YYDKDF, per germline (reference sequence). CDR3 loop: CATSRAPDSLSYEQYF. CDR3 DNA sequence: TGTGCCACCAGCAGAGCCCCGGACAGCTTATCCTACGAGCAGTACTTC.

The chain has TRBV7-2 and TRBJ2-7; 11 bases fit TRBD2. The CDR3 loop spans 15 amino acids. With 4 bases clipped from V and 7 bases from J, the junction kept 9 bases outside the gene matches. Germline CDR1 and CDR2: SGHTA and FQGNSA. The CDR3 here is CASSSLGLAAGEQYF. The DNA of the CDR3 is TGTGCCAGCAGCTCCCTGGGACTAGCGGCGGGAGAGCAGTACTTC.

The chain's CDR3 is CASSRIRGSLQDNEQFF. The CDR3 coding sequence is TGTGCCAGCAGTCGGATTAGGGGCTCGCTCCAGGACAATGAGCAGTTCTTC. The chain recombines TRBV9 with TRBJ2-1, with D possibly being TRBD1 (5 bases). Germline assignment: CDR1 SGDLS and CDR2 YYNGEE. Deletions cut 5 bases from V and 5 bases from J, with 23 bases between. CDR3 length: 17 residues.

This clone was picked up one time. The J gene is TRBJ2-7, the V gene TRBV10-1, with D perhaps matching TRBD1 (5 bases). The CDR3 is 13 residues long. V was pared by 3 bases and J by 7 bases, with 13 bases between. Germline V gene lookup returns CDR1 WNHNN and CDR2 SYGVQD (reference sequence). CDR3 amino acids: CASSESPAGEQYF. The CDR3 coding sequence is TGCGCCAGCAGTGAATCGCCGGCAGGGGAGCAGTACTTC.

The chain has TRBV6-5 and TRBJ1-2; 9 bases map to TRBD1. CDR3 length equals 14 residues. Germline V CDR1 and CDR2: MNHEY, SVGAGI. Trimming took 6 bases from V and 6 from J; bases not matched to a gene: 8. For the CDR3, the DNA is TGTGCCAGCAGGCGAACCGGGACAGGGAATGGCTACACCTTC. Encoded protein: CASRRTGTGNGYTF.

This clone was observed a single time. The chain carries TRBV5-1 and TRBJ2-7; tentative D call: TRBD1 (6 bases). V lost 4 bases and J lost 6, with 11 bases in between. The CDR3 is made up of 12 amino acids. Germline V gives CDR1 SGHRS, CDR2 YFSETQ. CDR3 in DNA: TGCGCCAGCAGCCCTCAGGGGCTCGAGCAGTACTTC. This translates into CASSPQGLEQYF. Combining the CDR3 with reference TRBV5-1 and TRBJ2-7 gives the whole variable domain KAGVTQTPRYLIKTRGQQVTLSCSPISGHRSVSWYQQTPGQGLQFLFEYFSETQRNKGNFPGRFSGRQFSNSRSEMNVSTLELGDSALYLCASSPQGLEQYFGPGTRLTVT.

V gene TRBV29-1 combines with J gene TRBJ1-2, with D possibly TRBD1 on 5 matching bases. Germline V gene sequence: CDR1 SQVTM, CDR2 ANQGSEA. This CDR3 has 13 amino acids. V was clipped by 3 bases and J by 2 bases, with 10 bases between them. Written as DNA, the CDR3 is TGCAGCGTTGATCGGGGGGGGAACTATGGCTACACCTTC. This encodes CSVDRGGNYGYTF.

Here the CDR3 reads CASSLNRGSYGYTF. In nucleotides, the CDR3 is TGTGCCAGCAGCCTCAACAGGGGGTCGTATGGCTACACCTTC. This rearrangement joins TRBV3-1 (or the pseudogene TRBV3-2) to TRBJ1-2; 8 positions match TRBD1. The CDR3 is 14 residues long. Looked up from germline, CDR1 is LGHDT and CDR2 is YNNKEL (reference sequence). J was trimmed by 5 bases and V by 4 bases; bases with no gene match: 6.

The rearrangement joins TRBV19 to TRBJ2-3; 9 bases line up with TRBD2. Per germline, CDR1 LNHDA and CDR2 SQIVND (reference sequence). The length of the CDR3 is 14 residues. With V trimmed by 6 bases and J by 1 base, 2 bases remained unmatched. The CDR3 DNA follows: TGTGCCAGTAGGCGGGGGGGCCGCACAGATACGCAGTATTTT. Its protein is CASRRGGRTDTQYF.

The chain is built from TRBV2 and TRBJ2-1, with 9 bases that match TRBD1. CDR1 is SNHLY, CDR2 FYNNEI, per germline. The CDR3 is 16 amino acids. Trimming at V came to 3 bases and at J to 7 bases, leaving 10 bases not matched to a gene. The chain's CDR3 is CASSDRLQGARNEQFF. The CDR3 bases are TGTGCCAGCAGTGATCGTCTACAGGGGGCGCGGAATGAGCAGTTCTTC.

The V gene is TRBV9, the J gene TRBJ2-3; TRBD2 aligns across 7 bases. Trimming took 2 bases from V and 6 from J; bases not matched to a gene: 9. The CDR3 length is 15 residues. Per the germline V gene, CDR1 is SGDLS and CDR2 is YYNGEE. In nucleotides, the CDR3 is TGTGCCAGCAGCGTTAGAGGGGAGGGGTGGGATACGCAGTATTTT. It encodes CASSVRGEGWDTQYF.

V gene TRBV7-9 combines with J gene TRBJ1-1; 11 bases agree with TRBD1. V lost 4 bases, J lost 2 bases, and 6 bases stayed unmatched. The CDR3 extends over 16 amino acids. The germline V gene encodes CDR1 SEHNR and CDR2 FQNEAQ (reference sequence). The CDR3 protein is CASSWGQGGINTEAFF. CDR3 bases: TGTGCCAGCAGCTGGGGACAGGGGGGGATTAACACTGAAGCTTTCTTT.

The chain carries TRBV18 and TRBJ1-4; possibly TRBD1 for D (5 bases). The germline CDR1 and CDR2 sequences are KGHSH and LQKENI. The CDR3 sequence is 15 residues long. Trimming cost V 3 bases and J 3 bases, with 11 bases left between them. CDR3 protein: CASSPLTDPNEKLFF. CDR3 in DNA: TGTGCCAGCTCACCCCTGACAGATCCTAATGAAAAACTGTTTTTT.

Only a few counts were recorded for this clone. V usage is TRBV7-2 and J usage is TRBJ1-2, with D unclear. V lost 5 bases and J lost 5, with 6 bases in between. The CDR3 length is 11 residues. The germline V gene encodes CDR1 SGHTA and CDR2 FQGNSA. CDR3 DNA sequence: TGTGCCAGCAGCCTAAATTATGGCTACACCTTC. Its translation is CASSLNYGYTF.

CDR3 sequence reads: CASSIRQGDMNTEAFF. DNA of the CDR3: TGTGCCAGCAGTATCCGACAGGGAGATATGAACACTGAAGCTTTCTTT. The rearrangement joins TRBV27 to TRBJ1-1, with 7 bases matching TRBD1. The CDR3 spans 16 residues. Germline CDR1 MNHEY, CDR2 SMNVEV (reference sequence). V dropped 5 bases and J dropped 0; count of bases not matched to a gene: 9.

The V and J genes are TRBV11-3 and TRBJ2-1; tentatively, D is TRBD1 (5 bases). The CDR3 has 13 amino acids. The V end lost 3 bases, the J end lost 4 bases, and 7 bases lay between the germline ends. CDR1 and CDR2 from the germline V gene are SGHNT and YENEEA. CDR3 region: CASSFDSYNEQFF. The CDR3 DNA sequence: TGTGCCAGCAGCTTCGACAGTTACAATGAGCAGTTCTTC.

The chain combines TRBV15 with TRBJ2-3; 10 bases agree with TRBD2. After removal of 0 bases from V and 6 bases from J, the junction contained 6 bases not matched to a gene. CDR1 LNHNV and CDR2 YYDKDF come from the germline V gene (reference sequence). The CDR3 has 16 residues. CDR3 in amino acids: CATSRDLTSGWDTQYF. The CDR3 DNA reads as TGTGCCACCAGCAGAGATCTGACTAGCGGGTGGGATACGCAGTATTTT. The full variable domain, with the rest looked up from reference TRBV15 and TRBJ2-3, is DAMVIQNPRYQVTQFGKPVTLSCSQTLNHNVMYWYQQKSSQAPKLLFHYYDKDFNNEADTPDNFQSRRPNTSFCFLDIRSPGLGDTAMYLCATSRDLTSGWDTQYFGPGTRLTVL.

The V gene is TRBV7-3, the J gene TRBJ2-1, with 9 bases matching TRBD2. The CDR3 has 15 amino acids. The V gene end was trimmed by 5 bases and the J gene end by 7 bases; junction bases not matched to a gene: 9. CDR1 is SGHTA, CDR2 FQGTGA, per germline. CDR3 residues: CASSPLAGGLNEQFF. Written as DNA, the CDR3 is TGTGCCAGCAGCCCCCTGGCGGGAGGGCTGAATGAGCAGTTCTTC. Full variable domain (outside the CDR3, taken from reference TRBV7-3 and TRBJ2-1): GAGVSQTPSNKVTEKGKYVELRCDPISGHTALYWYRQSLGQGPEFLIYFQGTGAADDSGLPNDRFFAVRPEGSVSTLKIQRTERGDSAVYLCASSPLAGGLNEQFFGPGTRLTVL.

The rearrangement uses TRBV2 and TRBJ2-7; possibly TRBD2 for D (5 bases). The CDR3 contains 14 residues. The germline V gene encodes CDR1 SNHLY and CDR2 FYNNEI. The germline V and J ends were trimmed by 10 bases and 0 bases, with 16 bases remaining between them. The CDR3 spells CAMRRERRSYEQYF. Written as DNA, the CDR3 is TGTGCCATGCGCCGCGAGCGGCGCTCCTACGAGCAGTACTTC.

The rearrangement joins TRBV30 to TRBJ1-5, with D possibly being TRBD1 (6 bases). Trimming took 2 bases from V and 7 from J, leaving 12 bases between them. This CDR3 is 13 amino acids long. Germline V gene lookup returns CDR1 GTSNPN and CDR2 SVGIG (reference sequence). The DNA for the CDR3 is TGTGCCTGGAGTATACAGGGCCGCCAGCCCCAGCATTTT. Protein: CAWSIQGRQPQHF. The full variable domain, rest sourced from reference TRBV30 and TRBJ1-5, is SQTIHQWPATLVQPVGSPLSLECTVEGTSNPNLYWYRQAAGRGLQLLFYSVGIGQISSEVPQNLSASRPQDRQFILSSKKLLLSDSGFYLCAWSIQGRQPQHFGDGTRLSIL.

The V gene is TRBV30, the J gene TRBJ1-1, with unresolved D. The CDR3 extends over 12 amino acids. The V end was cut by 7 bases, the J end by 1 base, with 10 bases between. Per germline, CDR1 GTSNPN and CDR2 SVGIG (reference sequence). The CDR3 sequence is CAYDGENTEAFF. The CDR3 coding sequence is TGTGCCTACGACGGGGAGAACACTGAAGCTTTCTTT.

The chain joins TRBV27 to TRBJ1-2; TRBD1 might be the D (6 bases). The CDR3 extends over 15 amino acids. Trimming pared 6 bases from V and 7 bases from J, leaving 21 bases between. Germline values: CDR1 MNHEY, CDR2 SMNVEV (reference sequence). As DNA, the CDR3 is TGTGCCAGCAGCCCCCTCCGGGGGGCCTTACGTGGCTACACCTTC. This gives the protein CASSPLRGALRGYTF.

The V call is TRBV9, the J call TRBJ2-2, with D perhaps matching TRBD2 (6 bases). The CDR3 covers 14 residues. Trimming removed 2 bases from V and 5 bases from J, with 10 bases in between. Germline CDR1 SGDLS, CDR2 YYNGEE. CDR3 in amino acids: CASSVTGATGELFF. The DNA for the CDR3 is TGTGCCAGCAGCGTGACGGGAGCTACCGGGGAGCTGTTTTTT.

This clone occurred many times. The CDR3 DNA is TGTGCCGGCTCCGGGACTAGCGTAAATGAGCAGTTCTTC. Its translation: CAGSGTSVNEQFF. The chain carries TRBV30 and TRBJ2-1, with 10 bases matching TRBD2. Trimming at V came to 8 bases and at J to 7 bases, leaving 8 bases not matched to a gene. CDR1 GTSNPN and CDR2 SVGIG come from the germline V gene (reference sequence). This CDR3 contains 13 residues.

This chain joins TRBV10-2 and TRBJ2-7; 13 bases are shared with TRBD2. The CDR3 has 15 amino acids. CDR1 WSHSY and CDR2 SAAADI come from the germline V gene. J gave up 2 bases and V 8 bases, and 6 bases lay outside the gene matches. CDR3 loop: CASGGLAGRPYEQYF. Written as DNA, the CDR3 is TGCGCCAGCGGGGGACTAGCGGGACGACCCTACGAGCAGTACTTC.